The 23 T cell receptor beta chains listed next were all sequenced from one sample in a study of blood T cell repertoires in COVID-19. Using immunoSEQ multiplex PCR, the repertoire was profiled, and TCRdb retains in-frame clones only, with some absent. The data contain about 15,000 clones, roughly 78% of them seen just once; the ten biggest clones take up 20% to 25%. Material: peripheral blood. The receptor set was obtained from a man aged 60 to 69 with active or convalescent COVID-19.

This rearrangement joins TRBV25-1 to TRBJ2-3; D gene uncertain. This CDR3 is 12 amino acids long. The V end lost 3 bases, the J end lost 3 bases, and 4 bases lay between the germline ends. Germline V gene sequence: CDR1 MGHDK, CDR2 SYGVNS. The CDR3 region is CASSDFTDTQYF. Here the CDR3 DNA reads TGTGCCAGCAGTGACTTTACAGATACGCAGTATTTT. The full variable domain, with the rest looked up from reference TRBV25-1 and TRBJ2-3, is EADIYQTPRYLVIGTGKKITLECSQTMGHDKMYWYQQDPGMELHLIHYSYGVNSTEKGDLSSESTVSRIRTEHFPLTLESARPSHTSQYLCASSDFTDTQYFGPGTRLTVL.

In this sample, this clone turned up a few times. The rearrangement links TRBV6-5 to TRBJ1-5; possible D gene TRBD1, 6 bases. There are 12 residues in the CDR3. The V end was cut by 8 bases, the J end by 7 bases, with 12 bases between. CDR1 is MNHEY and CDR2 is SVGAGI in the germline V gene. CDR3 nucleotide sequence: TGTGCCAGCCATACACAGGGACAGCCCCAGCATTTT. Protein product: CASHTQGQPQHF.

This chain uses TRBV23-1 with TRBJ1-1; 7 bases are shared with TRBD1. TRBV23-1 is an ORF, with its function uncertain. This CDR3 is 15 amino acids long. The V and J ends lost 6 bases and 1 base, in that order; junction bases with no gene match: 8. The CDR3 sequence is CASSRKGQQNTEAFF. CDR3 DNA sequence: TGCGCCAGCAGCCGAAAGGGACAGCAGAACACTGAAGCTTTCTTT.

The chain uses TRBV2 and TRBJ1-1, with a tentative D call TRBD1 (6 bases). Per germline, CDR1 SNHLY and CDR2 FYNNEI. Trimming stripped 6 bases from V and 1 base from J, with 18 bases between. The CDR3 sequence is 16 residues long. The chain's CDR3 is CASSRMNRVGNTEAFF. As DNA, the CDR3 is TGTGCCAGCAGCCGGATGAACAGGGTAGGGAACACTGAAGCTTTCTTT.

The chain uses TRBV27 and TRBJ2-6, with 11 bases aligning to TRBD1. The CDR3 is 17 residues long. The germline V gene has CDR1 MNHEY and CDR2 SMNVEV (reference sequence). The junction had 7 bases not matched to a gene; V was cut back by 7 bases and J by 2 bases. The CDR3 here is CASKGTGGIAGANVLTF. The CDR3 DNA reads TGTGCCAGCAAGGGGACAGGGGGAATCGCTGGGGCCAACGTCCTGACTTTC.

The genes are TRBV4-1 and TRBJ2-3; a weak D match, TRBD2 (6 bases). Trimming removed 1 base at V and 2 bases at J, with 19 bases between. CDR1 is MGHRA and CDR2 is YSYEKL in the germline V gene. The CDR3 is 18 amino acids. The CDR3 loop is CASSQVYGSELATDTQYF. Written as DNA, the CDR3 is TGCGCCAGCAGCCAAGTATACGGGAGCGAACTAGCCACAGATACGCAGTATTTT.

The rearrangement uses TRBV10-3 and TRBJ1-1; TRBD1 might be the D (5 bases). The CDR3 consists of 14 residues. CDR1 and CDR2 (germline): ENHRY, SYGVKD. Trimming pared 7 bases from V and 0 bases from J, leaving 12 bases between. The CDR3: CAINPGLMNTEAFF. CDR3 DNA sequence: TGTGCCATCAACCCGGGACTGATGAACACTGAAGCTTTCTTT.

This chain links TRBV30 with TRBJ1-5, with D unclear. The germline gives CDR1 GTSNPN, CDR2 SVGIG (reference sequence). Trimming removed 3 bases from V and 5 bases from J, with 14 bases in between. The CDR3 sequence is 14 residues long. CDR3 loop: CAWRSKSRDQPQHF. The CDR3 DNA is TGTGCCTGGAGATCTAAGAGTCGCGATCAGCCCCAGCATTTT.

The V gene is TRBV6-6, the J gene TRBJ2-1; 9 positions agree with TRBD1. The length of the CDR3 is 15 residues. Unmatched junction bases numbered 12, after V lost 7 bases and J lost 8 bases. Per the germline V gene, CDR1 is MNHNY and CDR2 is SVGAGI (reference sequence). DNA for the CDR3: TGTGCCAGCACCTCCGGGACAGGGACAATCGATGAGCAGTTCTTC. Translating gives CASTSGTGTIDEQFF.

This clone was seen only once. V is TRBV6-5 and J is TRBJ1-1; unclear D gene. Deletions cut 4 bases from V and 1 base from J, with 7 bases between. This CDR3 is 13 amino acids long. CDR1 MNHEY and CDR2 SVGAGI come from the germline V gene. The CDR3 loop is CASSLRQNTEAFF. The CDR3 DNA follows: TGTGCCAGCAGTTTAAGACAGAACACTGAAGCTTTCTTT.

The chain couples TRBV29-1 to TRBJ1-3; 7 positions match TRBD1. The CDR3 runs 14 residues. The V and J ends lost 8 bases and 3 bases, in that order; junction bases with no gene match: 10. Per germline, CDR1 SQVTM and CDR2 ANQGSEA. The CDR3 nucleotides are TGCAGCTGGGGGGCAGGGGGAAATGGAAACACCATATATTTT. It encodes CSWGAGGNGNTIYF.

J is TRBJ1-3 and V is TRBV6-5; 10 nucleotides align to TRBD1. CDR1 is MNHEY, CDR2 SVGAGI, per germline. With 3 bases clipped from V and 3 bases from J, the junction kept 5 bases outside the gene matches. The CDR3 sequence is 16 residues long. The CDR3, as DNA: TGTGCCAGCAGTTATCCCGGGACAGGGGATGGAAACACCATATATTTT. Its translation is CASSYPGTGDGNTIYF.

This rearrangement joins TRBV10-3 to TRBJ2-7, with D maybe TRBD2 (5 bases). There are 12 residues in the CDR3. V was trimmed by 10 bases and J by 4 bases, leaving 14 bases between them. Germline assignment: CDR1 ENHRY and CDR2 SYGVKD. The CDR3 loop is CATQGRTYEQYF. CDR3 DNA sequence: TGTGCCACCCAAGGTAGGACTTACGAGCAGTACTTC.

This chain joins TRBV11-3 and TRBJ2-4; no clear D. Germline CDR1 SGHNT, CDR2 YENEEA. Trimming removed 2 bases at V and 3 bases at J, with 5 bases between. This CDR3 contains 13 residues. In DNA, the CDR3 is TGTGCCAGCAGCTTAAACAGCAAAAACATTCAGTACTTC. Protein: CASSLNSKNIQYF.

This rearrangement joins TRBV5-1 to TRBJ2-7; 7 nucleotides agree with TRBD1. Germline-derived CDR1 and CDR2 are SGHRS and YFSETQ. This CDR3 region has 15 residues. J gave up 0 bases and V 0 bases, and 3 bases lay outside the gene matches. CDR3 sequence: CASSLAAGGSYEQYF. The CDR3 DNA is TGCGCCAGCAGCTTGGCCGCAGGGGGCTCCTACGAGCAGTACTTC.

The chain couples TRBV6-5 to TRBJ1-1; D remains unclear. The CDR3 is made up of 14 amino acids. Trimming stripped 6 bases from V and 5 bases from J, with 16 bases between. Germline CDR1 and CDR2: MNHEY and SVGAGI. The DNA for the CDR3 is TGTGCCAGCAGCCCGCGACGGGGTCTAACTGAAGCTTTCTTT. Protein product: CASSPRRGLTEAFF.

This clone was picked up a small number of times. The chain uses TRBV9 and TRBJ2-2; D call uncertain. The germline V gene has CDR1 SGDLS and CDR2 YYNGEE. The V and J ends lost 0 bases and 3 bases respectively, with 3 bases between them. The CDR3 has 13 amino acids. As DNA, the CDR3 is TGTGCCAGCAGCGTAGCTGACACCGGGGAGCTGTTTTTT. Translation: CASSVADTGELFF.

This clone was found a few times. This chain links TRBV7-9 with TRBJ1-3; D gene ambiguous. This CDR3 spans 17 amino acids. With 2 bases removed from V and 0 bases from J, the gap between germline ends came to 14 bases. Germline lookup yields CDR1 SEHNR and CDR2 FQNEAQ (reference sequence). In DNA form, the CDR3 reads TGTGCCAGCAGCTTACCCCCTAGACCGAGCTCTGGAAACACCATATATTTT. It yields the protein CASSLPPRPSSGNTIYF.

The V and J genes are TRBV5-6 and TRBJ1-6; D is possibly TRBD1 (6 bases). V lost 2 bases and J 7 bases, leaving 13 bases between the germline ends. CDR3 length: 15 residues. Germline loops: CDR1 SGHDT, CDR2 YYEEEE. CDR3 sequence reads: CASSFDRRKNSPLHF. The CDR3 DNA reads TGTGCCAGCAGCTTTGACAGGAGGAAGAATTCACCCCTCCACTTT.

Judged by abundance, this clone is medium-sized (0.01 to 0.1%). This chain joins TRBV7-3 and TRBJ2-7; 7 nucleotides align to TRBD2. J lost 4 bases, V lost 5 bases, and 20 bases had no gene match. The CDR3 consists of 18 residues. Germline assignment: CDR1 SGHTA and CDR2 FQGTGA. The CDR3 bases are TGTGCCAGCAGCGCACCCCTAGACCTAGCGGAAAAAAGTTACGAGCAGTACTTC. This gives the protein CASSAPLDLAEKSYEQYF. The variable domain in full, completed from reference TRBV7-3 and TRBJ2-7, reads GAGVSQTPSNKVTEKGKYVELRCDPISGHTALYWYRQSLGQGPEFLIYFQGTGAADDSGLPNDRFFAVRPEGSVSTLKIQRTERGDSAVYLCASSAPLDLAEKSYEQYFGPGTRLTVT.

The CDR3 reads CASRSQGANIQYF. The CDR3 bases are TGCGCCAGCAGGTCGCAGGGGGCGAACATTCAGTACTTC. This chain links TRBV5-1 with TRBJ2-4; 8 bases agree with TRBD1. From germline, CDR1 is SGHRS and CDR2 YFSETQ. This CDR3 spans 13 amino acids. The V gene end was trimmed by 5 bases and the J gene end by 7 bases; junction bases not matched to a gene: 5.

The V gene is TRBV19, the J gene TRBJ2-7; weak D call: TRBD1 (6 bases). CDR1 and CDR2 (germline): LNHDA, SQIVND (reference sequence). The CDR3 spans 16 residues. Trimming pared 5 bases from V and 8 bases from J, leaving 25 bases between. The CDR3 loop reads CASSSPGHGGPTKQYF. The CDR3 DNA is TGTGCCAGTAGTTCCCCGGGACACGGTGGCCCTACGAAGCAGTACTTC.

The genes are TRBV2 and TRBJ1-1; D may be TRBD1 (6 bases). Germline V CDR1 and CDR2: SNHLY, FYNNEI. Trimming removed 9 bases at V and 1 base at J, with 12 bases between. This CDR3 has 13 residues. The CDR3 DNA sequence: TGTGCCAGTTCTTACAGGGCGAACACTGAAGCTTTCTTT. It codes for CASSYRANTEAFF.